The 6 T cell receptor beta chains presented below share a single source sample, sequenced in a study of siplizumab effects on memory and regulatory T cells. Assay: immunoSEQ multiplex PCR; the TCRdb copy retains only in-frame clones and omits some. The sample carries about 68,000 clones, 93% recorded once. The specimen sequenced was CD8+ T cells sorted from blood. The source of these receptors is a human donor in good health.

V gene TRBV6-5 combines with J gene TRBJ1-2, with D unclear. The V gene's germline CDR1 is MNHEY and CDR2 SVGAGI. Trimming cost V 2 bases and J 6 bases, with 10 bases left between them. This CDR3 comprises 13 residues. Here the CDR3 reads CASSYRRRDGYTF. CDR3 in DNA: TGTGCCAGCAGTTACCGACGGAGGGATGGCTACACCTTC.

This CDR3 reads CASSEASSGGGGEQYF. As DNA, the CDR3 is TGCGCCAGCAGTGAGGCTTCTAGCGGGGGGGGAGGCGAGCAGTACTTC. The chain employs TRBV10-1 and TRBJ2-7; 12 positions agree with TRBD2. The germline V gene has CDR1 WNHNN and CDR2 SYGVQD (reference sequence). Trimming took 2 bases from V and 6 from J; bases not matched to a gene: 8. This CDR3 spans 16 amino acids.

In DNA form, the CDR3 reads TGTGCTAGTGGTTTTTACACAGGGGTTGGCACAGATACGCAGTATTTT. Its translation: CASGFYTGVGTDTQYF. The rearrangement links TRBV12-5 to TRBJ2-3, with TRBD1 matching over 7 bases. The CDR3 covers 16 residues. V trimming: 3 bases; J trimming: 1 base; junction bases outside the gene matches: 7. Germline assignment: CDR1 LGHNT and CDR2 FRNRAP.

V is TRBV11-2 and J is TRBJ1-1, with TRBD1 matching 7 bases. The junction had 9 bases not matched to a gene; V was cut back by 7 bases and J by 1 base. In germline, CDR1 is SGHAT, CDR2 FQNNGV. The CDR3 has 15 residues. The CDR3 DNA reads TGTGCCAGCATCCCGACAGGGCACTGGAACACTGAAGCTTTCTTT. Amino acids: CASIPTGHWNTEAFF.

V and J are TRBV6-1 and TRBJ1-2, with D possibly being TRBD1 (5 bases). Trimming removed 3 bases from V and 11 bases from J, with 19 bases in between. The CDR3 runs 14 residues. Germline V gene lookup returns CDR1 MNHNS and CDR2 SASEGT. The CDR3 reads CASSDREEWSGYTF. CDR3 DNA: TGTGCCAGCAGTGACAGGGAAGAATGGTCCGGGTACACCTTC.

This clone was counted a single time. The chain recombines TRBV7-2 with TRBJ1-1, with a weak D call TRBD1 (6 bases). This CDR3 has 16 residues. Trimming cost V 5 bases and J 4 bases, with 20 bases left between them. The V gene's germline CDR1 is SGHTA and CDR2 FQGNSA. CDR3 sequence (DNA): TGTGCCAGCAGCCTCAGGGGCGCACCGATGAGCACTGAAGCTTTCTTT. Encoded protein: CASSLRGAPMSTEAFF.